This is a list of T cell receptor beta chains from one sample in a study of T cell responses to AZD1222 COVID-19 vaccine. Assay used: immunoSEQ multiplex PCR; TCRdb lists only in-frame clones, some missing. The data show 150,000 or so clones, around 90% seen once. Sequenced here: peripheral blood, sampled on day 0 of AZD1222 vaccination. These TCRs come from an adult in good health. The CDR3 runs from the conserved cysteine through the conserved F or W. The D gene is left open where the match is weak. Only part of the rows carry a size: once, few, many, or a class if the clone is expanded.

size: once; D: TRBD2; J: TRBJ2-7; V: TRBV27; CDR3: CASRPGGAPYEQYF; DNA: TGTGCCAGCAGACCGGGAGGGGCGCCGTACGAGCAGTACTTC
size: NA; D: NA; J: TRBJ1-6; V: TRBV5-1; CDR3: CASSLPESSYNSPLHF; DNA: TGCGCCAGCAGCTTGCCGGAGAGCTCCTATAATTCACCCCTCCACTTT
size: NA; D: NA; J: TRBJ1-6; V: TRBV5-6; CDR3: CASSWGTAQPLHF; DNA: TGTGCCAGCAGCTGGGGGACCGCTCAACCCCTCCACTTT
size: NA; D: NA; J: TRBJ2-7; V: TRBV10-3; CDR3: CAISGRVSYEQYF; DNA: TGTGCCATCAGTGGGCGGGTCTCCTACGAGCAGTACTTC
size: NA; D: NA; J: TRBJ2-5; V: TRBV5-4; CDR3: CASSLGGGETQYF; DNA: TGTGCCAGCAGCTTGGGAGGTGGGGAGACCCAGTACTTC
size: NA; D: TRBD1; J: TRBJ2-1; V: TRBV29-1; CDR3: CSVEAGQGVMGEQFF; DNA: TGCAGCGTTGAAGCCGGACAGGGGGTTATGGGGGAGCAGTTCTTC
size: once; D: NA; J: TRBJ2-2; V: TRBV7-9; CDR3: CASSLTRPGLHTGELFF; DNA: TGTGCCAGCAGCTTAACTCGGCCCGGGTTGCACACCGGGGAGCTGTTTTTT
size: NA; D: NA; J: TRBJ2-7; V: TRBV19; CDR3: CASSIAAGGLYEQYF; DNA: TGTGCCAGTAGTATAGCTGCAGGGGGACTCTACGAGCAGTACTTC
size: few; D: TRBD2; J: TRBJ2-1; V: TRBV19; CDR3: CASSISAGGPSEQFF; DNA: TGTGCCAGTAGTATCTCCGCGGGAGGGCCAAGTGAGCAGTTCTTC
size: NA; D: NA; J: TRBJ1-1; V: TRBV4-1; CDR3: CASSRQPLGQRGMDLGAFF; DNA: TGCGCCAGCAGTCGACAACCGCTCGGGCAACGGGGGATGGACTTGGGAGCTTTCTTT
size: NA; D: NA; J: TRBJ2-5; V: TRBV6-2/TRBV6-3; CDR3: CASSYGTNQETQYF; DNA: TGTGCCAGCAGTTATGGGACAAACCAAGAGACCCAGTACTTC
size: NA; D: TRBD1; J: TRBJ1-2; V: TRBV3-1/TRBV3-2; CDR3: CASSPQTGGLGYTF; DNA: TGTGCCAGCAGCCCACAGACAGGGGGCCTTGGCTACACCTTC
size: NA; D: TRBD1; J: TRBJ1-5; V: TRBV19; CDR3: CASSDRDSNQPQHF; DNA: TGTGCCAGTAGTGACAGGGACAGCAATCAGCCCCAGCATTTT
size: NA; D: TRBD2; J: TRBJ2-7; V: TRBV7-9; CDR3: CASSLSLAGVLHEQYF; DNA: TGTGCCAGCAGCTTAAGTTTAGCGGGAGTTTTACACGAGCAGTACTTC
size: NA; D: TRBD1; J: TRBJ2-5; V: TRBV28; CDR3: CASSLGGAQTQYF; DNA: TGTGCCAGCAGCCTAGGGGGCGCGCAGACCCAGTACTTC
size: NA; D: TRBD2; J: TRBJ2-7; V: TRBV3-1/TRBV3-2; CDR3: CASSRTSGRYEQYF; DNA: TGTGCCAGCAGCCGGACTAGCGGCCGATACGAGCAGTACTTC
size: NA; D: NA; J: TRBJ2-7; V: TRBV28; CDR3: CASKENSYKQYF; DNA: TGTGCCAGCAAGGAGAACAGCTATAAGCAGTACTTC